This TCR beta chain emerged from a study of blood T cell repertoires in COVID-19 (dated by TCRdb to about 2020). The study in broad terms: The collaborator samples originated in the United States, Italy and Spain and spanned the acute and convalescent phases of COVID-19. HLA class I and class II types, where available, came from metadata supplied by the sample provider rather than from assay-based typing. The repertoires were released in a freely available public database intended as a resource for research on the immune response to SARS-CoV-2. The dataset comprised deeply sampled blood TCRbeta repertoires from subjects exposed to, actively infected with, or recovered from COVID-19. The samples were drawn from the first 160 participants of the ongoing ImmuneRACE study and from 1,254 subjects provided by 6 global collaborators. Nearly every sample came with metadata listing a de-identified subject ID, COVID-19 status, age in years and sex. The material from the prospective study consisted of cDNA or gDNA derived from T cells, B-cell-depleted T cells, or PBMCs.

TCRbeta CDR3 regions were amplified from genomic DNA by means of the immunoSEQ Assay, a bias-controlled multiplex PCR. For the original study's pipeline: Within the assay, amplification of reference gene primers was used to estimate how many nucleated cells each sample contained. To quantify the absolute abundance of each unique TCRbeta CDR3 rearrangement, sequence reads were collapsed and filtered. For each sample, productive Simpson clonality was calculated as the square root of Simpson's diversity index across productive rearrangements. The table comes from immuneACCESS by way of TCRdb, which keeps in-frame sequences with V and J called. Part of the clones is missing from these tables; in studies checked, under half for an unresolved V gene and the rest for unknown reasons. From that table come the V and J calls and clone size; the DNA was used to work out D and trimming. The sample table lists about 260,000 clones, 90% of them with a count of one. About 4% of the sample comes from the top ten.

Beyond this particular receptor, the publication reports: The quantity of clinical and demographic metadata differed by source and by participant and was supplied without curation.

Comment on this clone: No antigen is known for it. No base quality information exists; no much larger clone differs at one position. Other DNA sequences in this sample translate to the same CDR3.

Whole blood was collected in K2EDTA tubes by collaborating institutions according to the institutions' own protocols. Collaborator samples were shipped for TCRbeta analysis as frozen whole blood, isolated PBMCs, or DNA extracted from either sample type. V lost 4 bases and J lost 0 bases; the stretch between them is 7 bases long. Its CDR3 holds 14 amino acids, cysteine through phenylalanine. Only CDR3 DNA is held: 42 bases, read in frame from base 1. Reading the germline V gene gives CDR1 ENHRY and CDR2 SYGVKD. The receptor was derived from a woman between 35 and 50 years old with acute or convalescent COVID-19. The sequencing sample was made of peripheral blood. This sequence uses TRBV10-3 and TRBJ1-3, with no confident D gene call. The base sequence is TGTGCCATCAGTGGTGCCAGCTCTGGAAACACCATATATTTT. Its protein is CAISGASSGNTIYF.